This T cell receptor (beta chain) comes out of a study of memory CD4+ T cells and cytomegalovirus serostatus. Study-level background: Healthy Belgian adult donors included about nine CMV-positive and more than 20 CMV-negative people.

Some clones are missing from TCRdb's copy, which holds only in-frame ones; the method was immunoSEQ multiplex PCR. The sample shows 55,000 to 75,000 clones, 75% to 85% of them seen only once. A note on this clone: The antigen is undetermined.

Study-wide results and caveats: CD4+ memory repertoires contained about two fifths of the roughly 160 reported CMV TCRbeta sequences.

The sort gate was single viable CD3+CD4+CD8-CD45RO+ cells for memory CD4+ T cells. The receptor comes from an adult in good health and CMV-seronegative. The material sequenced was memory CD4+ T cells from blood.

CDR3: CASSSIDRDASYGYTF. CDR3 in DNA: TGTGCCAGCAGCTCCATAGACAGGGATGCAAGCTATGGCTACACCTTC. This sequence joins TRBV5-6 and TRBJ1-2; TRBD1 agrees at 7 bases. Trimming took 3 bases from V and 4 from J; bases not matched to a gene: 12. In germline, CDR1 is SGHDT, CDR2 YYEEEE. This CDR3 has 16 amino acids.